This T cell receptor beta chain is from a study of T cell responses to AZD1222 COVID-19 vaccine. Study-level points and caveats: Reports say nearly half of spike-specific TCRs go after unmutated variant regions.

Sequencing used immunoSEQ multiplex PCR; TCRdb keeps in-frame clones, though not all of them. The data hold about 97,000 clones, with roughly 84% observed a single time. A remark on this clone: The antigen is not known. One end of the junction fails to match germline, which may point to a read error.

The germline CDR1 and CDR2 sequences are LGHDT and YNNKEL (reference sequence). The CDR3 is 16 residues long. The chain recombines TRBV3-1 (or the pseudogene TRBV3-2) with TRBJ2-4; 8 bases are a match to TRBD2. The sequences come from peripheral blood, collected on day 0 of AZD1222 vaccination. The sequence derives from an adult in good health. DNA of the CDR3: TGTGCCAGCAGTCAAGCGGGAGCAAGTTACAAAAACATTCAGTACTTC. This codes for CASSQAGASYKNIQYF.